Shown below are 18 T cell receptor beta chains from a single sample sequenced in a study of metastatic and nonmetastatic thyroid tumors. TCRdb re-analyzed the PCR reads using MiXCR. The sample has about 82,000 clones, about 12% seen once; the top ten hold roughly 9.1%. The entire patient cohort was treatment-naive prior to thyroid surgery. Sequencing was performed on tumor tissue. Source of these receptors: a female donor with papillary thyroid cancer or a benign thyroid nodule (not recorded which). Some clones in this sample may be carry-over from other donors' samples.

This clone was seen a few times. Here the CDR3 reads CASSQEKVPALTQYF. Here the CDR3 DNA reads TGCGCCAGCAGCCAAGAAAAGGTACCGGCCCTAACCCAGTATTTT. The chain joins TRBV4-1 to TRBJ2-3, with D hard to call. Germline-derived CDR1 and CDR2 are MGHRA and YSYEKL. The V gene lost 0 bases and the J gene lost 12 bases, with 19 bases spanning the gap. The CDR3 length is 15 residues.

The gene calls are TRBV11-3 and TRBJ2-7, with 9 positions matching TRBD2. From germline, CDR1 is SGHNT and CDR2 YENEEA. The CDR3 has 16 residues. The junction had 10 bases not matched to a gene; V was cut back by 2 bases and J by 5 bases. In DNA form, the CDR3 reads TGTGCCAGCAGCTTAAATGGCGGGAGGGCCATGCACGAGCAGTACTTC. Translated: CASSLNGGRAMHEQYF.

This clone was recorded many times. The sample holds other DNA sequences that translate to the same CDR3. The chain recombines TRBV6-4 with TRBJ2-3; D assignment may be TRBD1 or TRBD2 (5 bases each). The germline V and J ends were trimmed by 6 bases and 1 base, with 11 bases remaining between them. This CDR3 has 14 residues. CDR1 and CDR2 from the germline V gene are MRHNA and SNTAGT. In nucleotides, the CDR3 is TGTGCCAGCAGCCAGCAGGGAGGCACAGATACGCAGTATTTT. This encodes CASSQQGGTDTQYF.

This clone was found many times. V gene TRBV16 combines with J gene TRBJ1-1; a weak D match, TRBD1 (5 bases). This CDR3 is 15 amino acids long. Germline V lookup: CDR1 KGHSY, CDR2 FQNENV. Trimming took off 2 bases at V and 5 bases at J, with 15 bases between the two ends. This CDR3 is CASSQNTGSVTEAFF. The CDR3 DNA reads TGTGCCAGCAGCCAAAACACAGGAAGCGTTACTGAAGCTTTCTTT.

Points on this clone: This may stem from a read error, because a much larger clone lies one nucleotide away. The V call is TRBV2, the J call TRBJ2-3; 10 bases align to TRBD2. Germline V CDR1 and CDR2: SNHLY, FYNNEI. The CDR3 is made up of 16 amino acids. V dropped 4 bases and J dropped 7; count of bases not matched to a gene: 11. In nucleotides, the CDR3 is TGTGCCAGCAGTGGGGGATTGACTAGCGGGTTGTATACGCAGTATTTT. Amino acids: CASSGGLTSGLYTQYF.

The sample holds many counts of this clone. This CDR3 is CASNSILSTPSSYEQYF. The DNA for the CDR3 is TGTGCCAGCAACTCCATTCTCTCGACCCCAAGCTCCTACGAGCAGTACTTC. The rearrangement joins TRBV7-8 to TRBJ2-7; D uncertain. This CDR3 contains 17 residues. The germline V gene has CDR1 SGHVS and CDR2 FQNEAQ. Trimming left V 7 bases short and J 0 bases short, with 22 bases between.

This clone was recorded at least ten times. The chain joins TRBV11-2 to TRBJ2-3, with D possibly TRBD2 on 5 matching bases. CDR1 is SGHAT and CDR2 is FQNNGV in the germline V gene. V lost 5 bases, J lost 4 bases, and 16 bases lay in between. This CDR3 comprises 15 residues. The CDR3 DNA reads TGTGCCAGCAGCCCCAGACTCGACTACTCAGATACGCAGTATTTT. This codes for CASSPRLDYSDTQYF.

This chain joins TRBV19 and TRBJ2-3; TRBD1 matches 8 bases. The ends lost 6 bases at V and 4 bases at J; junction bases unmatched: 9. The V gene's germline CDR1 is LNHDA and CDR2 SQIVND (reference sequence). The CDR3 consists of 15 residues. The CDR3 loop is CASSRDRGIADTQYF. CDR3 sequence (DNA): TGTGCCAGTAGCAGAGACAGGGGCATCGCAGATACGCAGTATTTT. The full variable domain, completed using reference TRBV19 and TRBJ2-3, is DGGITQSPKYLFRKEGQNVTLSCEQNLNHDAMYWYRQDPGQGLRLIYYSQIVNDFQKGDIAEGYSVSREKKESFPLTVTSAQKNPTAFYLCASSRDRGIADTQYFGPGTRLTVL.

This clone was counted ten times or more. Other DNA sequences in the same sample also yield this CDR3. The V gene is TRBV12-5, the J gene TRBJ2-7; D perhaps matches TRBD2 (5 bases). The CDR3 runs 15 residues. CDR1 LGHNT and CDR2 FRNRAP come from the germline V gene. Trimming removed 1 base at V and 0 bases at J, with 10 bases between. The CDR3 coding sequence is TGTGCTAGTGGTTTGGAGCGGAAGAGCTCCTACGAGCAGTACTTC. Amino acids: CASGLERKSSYEQYF. The whole variable domain, filled in from reference TRBV12-5 and TRBJ2-7, reads DARVTQTPRHKVTEMGQEVTMRCQPILGHNTVFWYRQTMMQGLELLAYFRNRAPLDDSGMPKDRFSAEMPDATLATLKIQPSEPRDSAVYFCASGLERKSSYEQYFGPGTRLTVT.

The sample holds many counts of this clone. V gene TRBV11-2 combines with J gene TRBJ1-3; D may be TRBD1 (5 bases). The CDR3 is 15 residues long. Germline V gene data show CDR1 as SGHAT and CDR2 as FQNNGV. V lost 5 bases and J lost 0, with 11 bases in between. The CDR3 DNA is TGTGCCAGCAGCAGGGGCCAGAGCTCTGGAAACACCATATATTTT. Translating gives CASSRGQSSGNTIYF.

This clone appeared many times. The genes are TRBV2 and TRBJ2-7, with TRBD1 identical over 7 bases. The CDR3 is 16 amino acids. J gave up 5 bases and V 0 bases, and 10 bases lay outside the gene matches. Germline-derived CDR1 and CDR2 are SNHLY and FYNNEI. As DNA, the CDR3 is TGTGCCAGCAGTGAAGCTCGGCAGGGGGTTTTGGACGAGCAGTACTTC. Its protein product is CASSEARQGVLDEQYF.

The DNA of the CDR3 is TGCAGTGCTAGGGGCCTAACTATCGAACACAGTGAGCAGTTCTTC. Translating gives CSARGLTIEHSEQFF. The chain uses TRBV20-1 and TRBJ2-1; D uncertain. Germline CDR1 DFQATT, CDR2 SNEGSKA (reference sequence). V lost 3 bases to trimming and J lost 9 bases, with 21 bases between them. This CDR3 contains 15 residues.

In regard to this clone: Since a much larger clone is just one base distant, this may be a read error. The chain is built from TRBV2 and TRBJ2-5; D may correspond to TRBD1 or TRBD2 (5 bases each). This CDR3 contains 14 residues. The germline gives CDR1 SNHLY, CDR2 FYNNEI. V lost 10 bases and J 4 bases, leaving 19 bases between the germline ends. This chain's CDR3 is CANIFGIGAETQYF. The CDR3 bases are TGTGCCAACATTTTCGGGATAGGGGCAGAGACCCAGTACTTC.

The V call is TRBV4-2, the J call TRBJ2-7; 7 bases agree with TRBD1. CDR1 is LGHNA, CDR2 YNFKEQ, per germline. The CDR3 spans 15 residues. The V gene end was trimmed by 1 base and the J gene end by 1 base; junction bases not matched to a gene: 4. The CDR3, as DNA: TGTGCCAGCAGCCAAGGACAGGGTATTTCCTACGAGCAGTACTTC. Its translation: CASSQGQGISYEQYF.

Ten or more counts support this clone. CDR3 amino acids: CASSPGGGPDTQYF. The DNA of the CDR3 is TGTGCCAGCTCACCCGGGGGGGGACCGGATACGCAGTATTTT. The chain uses TRBV18 and TRBJ2-3; 8 positions agree with TRBD2. CDR1 KGHSH and CDR2 LQKENI come from the germline V gene. The ends lost 3 bases at V and 6 bases at J; junction bases unmatched: 5. The CDR3 length is 14 residues. The whole variable domain, remainder taken from reference TRBV18 and TRBJ2-3, is NAGVMQNPRHLVRRRGQEARLRCSPMKGHSHVYWYRQLPEEGLKFMVYLQKENIIDESGMPKERFSAEFPKEGPSILRIQQVVRGDSAAYFCASSPGGGPDTQYFGPGTRLTVL.

Many counts were recorded for this clone. This chain connects TRBV6-1 to TRBJ1-1; D perhaps matches TRBD1 (5 bases). Trimming took off 7 bases at V and 3 bases at J, with 21 bases between the two ends. Germline CDR1 and CDR2: MNHNS and SASEGT. CDR3 length: 16 amino acids. The CDR3 region is CASTAQGRNRYTEAFF. Here the CDR3 DNA reads TGTGCCAGCACGGCGCAGGGCCGTAATCGGTACACTGAAGCTTTCTTT.

This clone was detected ten times or more. V gene TRBV28 combines with J gene TRBJ2-7; TRBD2 might be the D (5 bases). The CDR3 length is 14 residues. V was shortened by 3 bases and J by 5 bases, with 14 bases between the two germline ends. Germline CDR1 MDHEN, CDR2 SYDVKM. The CDR3 nucleotides read TGTGCCAGCAGTTTTTCGCGGGTGAATCACGAGCAGTACTTC. Translation: CASSFSRVNHEQYF.

This clone showed up just a few times. The CDR3 DNA is TGTGCCAGCAGCACCCGCGGGGGACTCTCCTACGAGCAGTACTTC. It encodes CASSTRGGLSYEQYF. V and J are TRBV27 and TRBJ2-7; 7 positions agree with TRBD2. The germline V gene encodes CDR1 MNHEY and CDR2 SMNVEV (reference sequence). With V trimmed by 6 bases and J by 0 bases, 8 bases remained unmatched. The CDR3 consists of 15 residues.